The 5 T cell receptor beta chains below come from one sample, sequenced in a study of blood T cell repertoires in COVID-19. Produced via immunoSEQ multiplex PCR; TCRdb's table is partial and in-frame only. Among around 290,000 clones listed, around 87% were seen once. Material: peripheral blood. Receptors originate from a woman in her 50s who had recovered from COVID-19.

V usage is TRBV6-2 or TRBV6-3 and J usage is TRBJ1-1; tentatively, D is TRBD1 (6 bases). CDR1 and CDR2 (germline): MNHEY, SVGEGT. V lost 4 bases, J lost 5 bases, and 14 bases lay in between. This CDR3 has 14 amino acids. CDR3 sequence reads: CASSSHYQGTEAFF. CDR3 nucleotide sequence: TGTGCCAGCAGTTCGCACTACCAGGGGACTGAAGCTTTCTTT.

The chain links TRBV7-9 to TRBJ2-1; TRBD2 matches 13 bases. This CDR3 has 15 residues. V was clipped by 1 base and J by 7 bases; unmatched bases: 1. Germline V gene lookup returns CDR1 SEHNR and CDR2 FQNEAQ (reference sequence). CDR3 sequence: CASSLGTSGSNEQFF. The DNA for the CDR3 is TGTGCCAGCAGCTTAGGGACTAGCGGGAGTAATGAGCAGTTCTTC.

The gene calls are TRBV28 and TRBJ1-5; D is unclear. V was cut by 8 bases and J by 1 base, with 18 bases left in between. From germline, CDR1 is MDHEN and CDR2 SYDVKM. This CDR3 region has 16 residues. The CDR3 DNA reads as TGTGCCAGCTCCTATCCCTTCGGGAGGAGCAATCAGCCCCAGCATTTT. This translates into CASSYPFGRSNQPQHF.

CDR3 coding DNA: TGCGCCAGCAGCCAAGATCTTGCGAGGGGGTATGGAGAAAAACTGTTTTTT. This translates into CASSQDLARGYGEKLFF. This chain uses TRBV4-3 with TRBJ1-4; possible D gene TRBD1, 6 bases. The CDR3 sequence is 17 residues long. V dropped 0 bases and J dropped 8 bases, with 19 bases sitting between them. Germline loops: CDR1 LGHNA, CDR2 YSLEER.

The V call is TRBV4-3, the J call TRBJ1-4; D may be TRBD1 (5 bases). The CDR3 has 15 residues. Trimming cost V 4 bases and J 5 bases, with 14 bases left between them. Germline V gives CDR1 LGHNA, CDR2 YSLEER. The CDR3 here is CASSLNTGANEKLFF. CDR3 DNA sequence: TGCGCCAGCAGCCTTAATACAGGTGCCAATGAAAAACTGTTTTTT.